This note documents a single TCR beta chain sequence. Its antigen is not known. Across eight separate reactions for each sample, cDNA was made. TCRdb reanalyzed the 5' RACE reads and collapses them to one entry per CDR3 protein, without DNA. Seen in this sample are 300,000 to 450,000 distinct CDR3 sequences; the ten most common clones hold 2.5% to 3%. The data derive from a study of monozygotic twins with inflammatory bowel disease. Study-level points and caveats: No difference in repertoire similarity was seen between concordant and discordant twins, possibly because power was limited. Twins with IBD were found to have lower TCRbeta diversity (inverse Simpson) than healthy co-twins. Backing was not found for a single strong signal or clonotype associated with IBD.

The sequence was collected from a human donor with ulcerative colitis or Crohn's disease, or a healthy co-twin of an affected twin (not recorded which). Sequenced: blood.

The CDR3 reads CASSHRVYTEAFF. The V call is TRBV6-2 or TRBV6-3, the J call TRBJ1-1; TCRdb's D gene call, TRBD1, goes unchecked for lack of DNA. Germline CDR1 MNHEY, CDR2 SVGEGT. The CDR3 is made up of 13 amino acids.